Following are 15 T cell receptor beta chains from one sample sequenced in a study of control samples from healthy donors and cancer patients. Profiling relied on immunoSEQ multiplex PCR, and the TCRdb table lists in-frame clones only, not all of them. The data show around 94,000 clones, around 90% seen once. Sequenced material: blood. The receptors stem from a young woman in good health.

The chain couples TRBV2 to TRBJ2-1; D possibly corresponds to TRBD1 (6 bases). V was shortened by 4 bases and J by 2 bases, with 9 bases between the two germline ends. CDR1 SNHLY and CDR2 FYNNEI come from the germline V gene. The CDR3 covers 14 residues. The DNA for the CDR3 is TGTGCCAGCAGTGGGACAGCTACCTACAATGAGCAGTTCTTC. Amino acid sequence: CASSGTATYNEQFF. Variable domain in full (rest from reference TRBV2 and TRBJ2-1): EPEVTQTPSHQVTQMGQEVILRCVPISNHLYFYWYRQILGQKVEFLVSFYNNEISEKSEIFDDQFSVERPDGSNFTLKIRSTKLEDSAMYFCASSGTATYNEQFFGPGTRLTVL.

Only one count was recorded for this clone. The CDR3 DNA follows: TGTGCCAGCAGTGAAGCCTTGGAGGGACAGTCTTACAATGAGCAGTTCTTC. Translating it yields CASSEALEGQSYNEQFF. The V and J genes are TRBV2 and TRBJ2-1, with D perhaps matching TRBD1 (7 bases). There are 17 residues in the CDR3. Germline V gene sequence: CDR1 SNHLY, CDR2 FYNNEI. Trimming left V 0 bases short and J 4 bases short, with 16 bases between.

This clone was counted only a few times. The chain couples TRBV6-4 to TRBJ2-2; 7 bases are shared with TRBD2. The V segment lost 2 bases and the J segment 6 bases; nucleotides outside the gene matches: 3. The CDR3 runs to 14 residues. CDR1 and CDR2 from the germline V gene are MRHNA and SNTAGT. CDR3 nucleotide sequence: TGTGCCAGCAGTGACGGACTAGATTCCGGGGAGCTGTTTTTT. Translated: CASSDGLDSGELFF.

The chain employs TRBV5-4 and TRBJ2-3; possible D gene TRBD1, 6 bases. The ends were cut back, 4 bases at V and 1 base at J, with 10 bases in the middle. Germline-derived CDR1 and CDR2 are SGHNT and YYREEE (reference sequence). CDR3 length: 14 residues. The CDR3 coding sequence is TGTGCCAGCAGCCCCGAGGGGGGCACAGATACGCAGTATTTT. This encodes CASSPEGGTDTQYF.

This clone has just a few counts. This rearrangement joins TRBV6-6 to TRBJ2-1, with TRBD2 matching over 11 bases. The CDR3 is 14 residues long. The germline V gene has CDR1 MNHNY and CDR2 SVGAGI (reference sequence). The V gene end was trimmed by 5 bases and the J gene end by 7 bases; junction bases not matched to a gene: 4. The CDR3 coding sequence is TGTGCCAGCAGTACTATAGCGGGGGGGAATGAGCAGTTCTTC. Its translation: CASSTIAGGNEQFF.

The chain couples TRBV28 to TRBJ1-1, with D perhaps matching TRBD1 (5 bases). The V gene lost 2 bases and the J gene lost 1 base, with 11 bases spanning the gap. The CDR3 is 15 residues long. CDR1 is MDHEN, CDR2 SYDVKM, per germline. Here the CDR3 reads CASSLGGFWNTEAFF. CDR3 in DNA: TGTGCCAGCAGTTTAGGGGGGTTTTGGAACACTGAAGCTTTCTTT.

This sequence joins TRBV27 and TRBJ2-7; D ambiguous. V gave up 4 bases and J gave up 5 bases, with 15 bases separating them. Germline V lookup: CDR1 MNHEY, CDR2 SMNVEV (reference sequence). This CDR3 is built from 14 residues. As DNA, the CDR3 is TGTGCCAGCAGTTCGCCGGCCTCACCGAACGAGCAGTACTTC. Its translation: CASSSPASPNEQYF.

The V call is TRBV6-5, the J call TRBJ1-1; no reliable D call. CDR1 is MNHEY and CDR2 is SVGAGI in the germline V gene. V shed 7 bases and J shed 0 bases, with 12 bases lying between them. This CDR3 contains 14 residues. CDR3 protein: CASIWISMNTEAFF. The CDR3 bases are TGTGCCAGCATTTGGATTAGTATGAACACTGAAGCTTTCTTT.

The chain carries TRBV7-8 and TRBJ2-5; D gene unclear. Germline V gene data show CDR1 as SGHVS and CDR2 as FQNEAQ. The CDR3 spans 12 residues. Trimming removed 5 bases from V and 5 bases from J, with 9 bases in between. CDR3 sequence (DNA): TGTGCCAGCAGCCGGGCCGGGGAGACCCAGTACTTC. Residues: CASSRAGETQYF.

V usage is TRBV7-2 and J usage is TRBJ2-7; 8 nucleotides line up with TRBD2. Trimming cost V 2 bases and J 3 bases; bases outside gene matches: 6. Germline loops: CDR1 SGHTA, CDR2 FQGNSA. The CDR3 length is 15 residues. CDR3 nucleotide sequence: TGTGCCAGCAGCTTATACAGCAGCGGGAGCTACGAGCAGTACTTC. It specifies CASSLYSSGSYEQYF.

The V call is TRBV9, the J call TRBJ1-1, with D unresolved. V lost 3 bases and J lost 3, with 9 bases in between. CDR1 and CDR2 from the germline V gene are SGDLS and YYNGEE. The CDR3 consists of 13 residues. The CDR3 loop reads CASSGGPDTEAFF. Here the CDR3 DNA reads TGTGCCAGCAGCGGTGGCCCAGACACTGAAGCTTTCTTT. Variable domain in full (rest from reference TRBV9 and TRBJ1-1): DSGVTQTPKHLITATGQRVTLRCSPRSGDLSVYWYQQSLDQGLQFLIQYYNGEERAKGNILERFSAQQFPDLHSELNLSSLELGDSALYFCASSGGPDTEAFFGQGTRLTVV.

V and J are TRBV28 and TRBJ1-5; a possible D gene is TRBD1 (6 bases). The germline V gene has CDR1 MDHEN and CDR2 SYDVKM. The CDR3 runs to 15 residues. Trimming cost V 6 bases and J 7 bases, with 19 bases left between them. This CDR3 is CASSHDRLRPQPQHF. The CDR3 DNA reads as TGTGCCAGCAGCCATGACAGGTTGCGACCACAGCCCCAGCATTTT.

The CDR3 here is CASSWREGDTIYF. For the CDR3, the DNA is TGCGCCAGCAGCTGGCGCGAGGGGGACACCATATATTTT. V is TRBV5-1 and J is TRBJ1-3; D might be TRBD1 (6 bases). V was cut by 3 bases and J by 8 bases, with 12 bases left in between. Germline CDR1 and CDR2: SGHRS and YFSETQ. The CDR3 is made up of 13 amino acids.

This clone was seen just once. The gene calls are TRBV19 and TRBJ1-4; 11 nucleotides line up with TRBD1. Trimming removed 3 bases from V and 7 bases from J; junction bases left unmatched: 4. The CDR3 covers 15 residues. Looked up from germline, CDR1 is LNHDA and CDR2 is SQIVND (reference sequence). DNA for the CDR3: TGTGCCAGTAGTATGGCTGGGACAGGGGGTGAAAAACTGTTTTTT. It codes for CASSMAGTGGEKLFF.

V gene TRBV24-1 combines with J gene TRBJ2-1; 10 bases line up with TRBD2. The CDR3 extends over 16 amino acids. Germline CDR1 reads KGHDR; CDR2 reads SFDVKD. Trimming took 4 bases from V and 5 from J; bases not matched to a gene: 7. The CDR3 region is CATSDPGLAANNEQFF. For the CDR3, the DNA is TGTGCCACCAGTGACCCAGGACTAGCGGCCAACAATGAGCAGTTCTTC.